The T cell receptor beta chain under discussion was sequenced for a study of blood T cell repertoires in COVID-19. The overall study: From T cells, B-cell-depleted T cells, or PBMCs came the material, which was cDNA or gDNA.

Clones were sequenced by immunoSEQ multiplex PCR, and TCRdb holds only the in-frame ones, with some missing. This sample has about 180,000 clones, with over 80% found just once. The origin of this receptor is a woman aged 40-49 years with COVID-19, enrolled during active disease. Sequencing was done on a sample of peripheral blood.

The CDR3, as DNA: TGTGCCAGTAGTAACCTAGGACATCCCAGGGCTTTCTTT. Amino acids: CASSNLGHPRAFF. The V gene is TRBV19, the J gene TRBJ1-1; tentative D call: TRBD1 (5 bases). With 4 bases removed from V and 11 bases from J, the gap between germline ends came to 17 bases. This CDR3 has 13 amino acids. Germline V gene lookup returns CDR1 LNHDA and CDR2 SQIVND (reference sequence).